This T cell receptor (beta chain) is from a study of blood T cell repertoires in COVID-19. Study information: Spain, Italy and the United States supplied samples that represented acute and convalescent COVID-19.

Assignment of participants to cohorts was predicated upon participant-reported clinical history. Each recovered donor of Cohort 3 presented with two negative PCRs, clearance, or symptom resolution. This CDR3 comprises 13 residues. The V gene lost 7 bases and the J gene lost 0 bases, with 7 bases spanning the gap. In germline, CDR1 is MNHEY, CDR2 SVGAGI. As originally analysed: Nucleated cell number was recorded as an estimate derived from reference gene primer amplification. Generated by immunoSEQ multiplex PCR, the TCRdb table keeps only in-frame clones and is missing some. The V and J calls and clone size come from that table; D and trimming were worked out from the DNA. The sample lists over 120,000 clones, 87% occurring once.

The sequencing sample was made of PBMCs or T cells enriched from blood (not recorded which). The sequence was obtained from a man aged 60 to 69 who had recovered from COVID-19. The V call is TRBV6-5, the J call TRBJ1-3, with D unclear. The CDR3 loop is CASKRISGNTIYF. The CDR3 DNA follows: TGTGCCAGCAAGCGAATCTCTGGAAACACCATATATTTT.